A selection of T cell receptor beta chains follows, all from one sample in a study of blood T cell repertoires in COVID-19. Measured with immunoSEQ multiplex PCR; TCRdb has only the in-frame clones, and not every one. This table holds some 330,000 clones, about 89% found once. The sample consisted of PBMCs or T cells enriched from blood (not recorded which). These receptors originate from a man aged 40-55 years in a cohort exposed to, infected with or recovered from COVID-19 (not recorded which). CDR3s include the opening cysteine and the closing phenylalanine or tryptophan. Each record gives: CDR3 length, D gene, V gene, J gene, clone size, CDR3 DNA, CDR3 protein. A D gene is named only where the DNA matches it firmly. Only part of the rows carry a size: once, few, many, or a class if the clone is expanded.

13	NA	TRBV19	TRBJ1-4	NA	TGTGCCAGTAGTGGCAGGGGTAATGAAAAACTGTTTTTT	CASSGRGNEKLFF
14	NA	TRBV6-4	TRBJ1-1	NA	TGTGCCAGCAGCCCAGGACAGAGAAACACTGAAGCTTTCTTT	CASSPGQRNTEAFF
15	TRBD2	TRBV11-2	TRBJ2-1	NA	TGTGCCAGCAGCCTAACTAGCGGGCCGTACAATGAGCAGTTCTTC	CASSLTSGPYNEQFF
14	NA	TRBV25-1	TRBJ1-1	NA	TGTGCCAGCAGTGAATATGAGGTAACCACTGAAGCTTTCTTT	CASSEYEVTTEAFF
15	TRBD1	TRBV5-5	TRBJ1-4	NA	TGTGCCAGCAGCCACCGGGACAGGGATAATGAAAAACTGTTTTTT	CASSHRDRDNEKLFF
15	TRBD1	TRBV19	TRBJ1-1	NA	TGTGCCAGTAGTATCGGACAGGGCAGGCACACTGAAGCTTTCTTT	CASSIGQGRHTEAFF
16	TRBD2	TRBV18	TRBJ2-3	NA	TGTGCCAGCTCACCACCGGGACTAGCCGTTGCAGATACGCAGTATTTT	CASSPPGLAVADTQYF
17	NA	TRBV19	TRBJ1-2	NA	TGTGCCAGTAGTATTAGAGTGGCCGGGGTGGAGGACTATGGCTACACCTTC	CASSIRVAGVEDYGYTF
15	NA	TRBV2	TRBJ2-2	few	TGTGCCAGCAGGACGGGGGTATCGAACACCGGGGAGCTGTTTTTT	CASRTGVSNTGELFF
15	NA	TRBV24-1	TRBJ2-2	NA	TGTGCCACCAGTGATCCCGGGACAACAACCGGGGAGCTGTTTTTT	CATSDPGTTTGELFF
14	TRBD1	TRBV5-1	TRBJ2-7	NA	TGCGCCAGCAGCCCTGGACAGGGAGCCTACGAGCAGTACTTC	CASSPGQGAYEQYF
15	TRBD1	TRBV5-1	TRBJ1-2	once	TGCGCCAGCAGCCTAACGACAGGGGGTAACTATGGCTACACCTTC	CASSLTTGGNYGYTF
17	NA	TRBV7-8	TRBJ2-1	NA	TGTGCCAGCAGCTTGATTGGGAGTTCAAAGGCATACAATGAGCAGTTCTTC	CASSLIGSSKAYNEQFF
15	NA	TRBV30	TRBJ1-1	once	TGTGCCTGGAACCTGATCCTCGGTCGGAACACTGAAGCTTTCTTT	CAWNLILGRNTEAFF
15	TRBD2	TRBV5-1	TRBJ2-1	once	TGCGCCAGCAGCTTGTCTAGCGGGACTTACAATGAGCAGTTCTTC	CASSLSSGTYNEQFF
15	TRBD1	TRBV7-2	TRBJ1-6	once	TGTGCCAGCAGCACCCGGGACAGGAATAATTCACCCCTCCACTTT	CASSTRDRNNSPLHF
15	TRBD1	TRBV28	TRBJ1-3	NA	TGTGCCAGTAGGACAGGGGGGACCTCTGGAAACACCATATATTTT	CASRTGGTSGNTIYF
14	TRBD1	TRBV29-1	TRBJ1-3	NA	TGCAGCGCTCGGACAGGGGGTCCCGGAAACACCATATATTTT	CSARTGGPGNTIYF
13	NA	TRBV30	TRBJ2-5	NA	TGTGCCTGGAGTGGGGGCTTACAAGAGACCCAGTACTTC	CAWSGGLQETQYF
13	TRBD2	TRBV5-1	TRBJ2-1	once	TGCGCCAGCAGCTTGGAGCGGGGCAATGAGCAGTTCTTC	CASSLERGNEQFF
14	NA	TRBV10-2	TRBJ1-5	NA	TGCGCCAGCAGTACCCCCGGGGGCAATCAGCCCCAGCATTTT	CASSTPGGNQPQHF
13	TRBD2	TRBV2	TRBJ2-3	NA	TGTGCCAGCAGAGGACTAGCGGTAGATACGCAGTATTTT	CASRGLAVDTQYF
15	NA	TRBV7-8	TRBJ1-6	NA	TGTGCCAGCAGCGATGCAGAAAACTATAATTCACCCCTCCACTTT	CASSDAENYNSPLHF
13	NA	TRBV10-3	TRBJ1-2	NA	TGTGCCATCAGTCACAGGGTCTCGGATGGCTACACCTTC	CAISHRVSDGYTF
16	TRBD2	TRBV27	TRBJ2-5	NA	TGTGCCAGCAGCCCCGGGACTAGCGGGAGGAAAGAGACCCAGTACTTC	CASSPGTSGRKETQYF
12	NA	TRBV11-3	TRBJ2-1	NA	TGTGCCAGCAGCTTAGAAACTGGTGAGCAGTTCTTC	CASSLETGEQFF
15	TRBD2	TRBV6-5	TRBJ2-1	NA	TGTGCCAGCAGTAGTCGGACTAGTGGGTCCAATGAGCAGTTCTTC	CASSSRTSGSNEQFF
14	TRBD2	TRBV6-1	TRBJ2-7	NA	TGTGCCAGCAGTGAATTAGCGGGAGGAGCTGAGCAGTACTTC	CASSELAGGAEQYF
15	NA	TRBV19	TRBJ2-6	NA	TGTGCCAGTAGTACGGTTCACTCTGGGGCCAACGTCCTGACTTTC	CASSTVHSGANVLTF
16	TRBD1	TRBV4-1	TRBJ2-2	NA	TGCGCCAGCAGCCGTAAAGGGACAGATTTCACCGGGGAGCTGTTTTTT	CASSRKGTDFTGELFF
15	TRBD1	TRBV6-5	TRBJ2-3	NA	TGTGCCAGCAGTTATGGACAGGCAACCACAGATACGCAGTATTTT	CASSYGQATTDTQYF
15	NA	TRBV19	TRBJ2-6	NA	TGTGCCAGTAGTCCGAACTTCTCTGGGGCCAACGTCCTGACTTTC	CASSPNFSGANVLTF
16	TRBD1	TRBV5-1	TRBJ1-2	NA	TGCGCCAGCAGCTTAGGCGGGACAGGGAGTAGCTATGGCTACACCTTC	CASSLGGTGSSYGYTF
14	NA	TRBV4-2	TRBJ1-5	few	TGTGCCAGCAGCCAAGATCCGGCGGGTCAGCCCCAGCATTTT	CASSQDPAGQPQHF
13	TRBD2	TRBV12-3/TRBV12-4	TRBJ2-1	NA	TGTGCCATCCTAGCGGGAGGGGTTAATGAGCAGTTCTTC	CAILAGGVNEQFF
15	NA	TRBV28	TRBJ2-7	NA	TGTGCCAGCAGTCTAGTCTTCGGACAGAAGGGCGAGCAGTACTTC	CASSLVFGQKGEQYF
15	TRBD2	TRBV18	TRBJ2-7	few	TGTGCCAGCTCACCGTTTGATAGCGGGAGTTACGAGCAGTACTTC	CASSPFDSGSYEQYF
14	TRBD1	TRBV5-1	TRBJ2-7	NA	TGCGCCAGCAGCACCGGGACAGGTAGTGCCGAGCAGTACTTC	CASSTGTGSAEQYF
17	TRBD2	TRBV4-1	TRBJ2-5	NA	TGCGCCAGCAGCCAAGATTTCGGGACTAGCGCCCAAGAGACCCAGTACTTC	CASSQDFGTSAQETQYF
18	TRBD2	TRBV18	TRBJ2-7	NA	TGTGCCAGCTCAGCGCAGAGTAATAGCGGGAGGGCCCCCTACGAGCAGTACTTC	CASSAQSNSGRAPYEQYF
19	NA	TRBV28	TRBJ1-1	NA	TGTGCCAGCAGTTTACCCCTCGCAGGGGTTCGAATAGGGAACACTGAAGCTTTCTTT	CASSLPLAGVRIGNTEAFF